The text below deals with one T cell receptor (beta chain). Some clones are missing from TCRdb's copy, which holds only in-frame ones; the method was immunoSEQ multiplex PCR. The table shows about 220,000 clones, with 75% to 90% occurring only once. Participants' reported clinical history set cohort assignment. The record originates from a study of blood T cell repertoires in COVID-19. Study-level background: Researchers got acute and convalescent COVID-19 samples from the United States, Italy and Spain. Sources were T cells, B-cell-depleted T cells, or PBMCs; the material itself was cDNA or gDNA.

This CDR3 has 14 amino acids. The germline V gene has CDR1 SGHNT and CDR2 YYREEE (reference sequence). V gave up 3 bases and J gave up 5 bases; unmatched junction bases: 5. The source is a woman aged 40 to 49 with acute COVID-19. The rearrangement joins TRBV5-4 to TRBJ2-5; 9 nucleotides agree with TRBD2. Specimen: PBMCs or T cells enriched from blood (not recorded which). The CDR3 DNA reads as TGTGCCAGCAGCTGGAAAGCGGGAGGCGAGACCCAGTACTTC. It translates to CASSWKAGGETQYF.